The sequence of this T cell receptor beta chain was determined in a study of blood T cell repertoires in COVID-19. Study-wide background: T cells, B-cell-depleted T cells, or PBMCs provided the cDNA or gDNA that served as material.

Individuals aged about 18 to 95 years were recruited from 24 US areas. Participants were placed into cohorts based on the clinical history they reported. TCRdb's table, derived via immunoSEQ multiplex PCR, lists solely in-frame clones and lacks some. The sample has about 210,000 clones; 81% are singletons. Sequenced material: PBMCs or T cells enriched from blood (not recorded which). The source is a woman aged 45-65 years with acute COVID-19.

The CDR3 nucleotides read TGTGCCAGCGCCGCTAGGAACACCATATATTTT. Protein sequence: CASAARNTIYF. The rearrangement links TRBV19 to TRBJ1-3; D gene ambiguous. The germline gives CDR1 LNHDA, CDR2 SQIVND (reference sequence). With 9 bases removed from V and 7 bases from J, the gap between germline ends came to 10 bases. The CDR3 covers 11 residues.